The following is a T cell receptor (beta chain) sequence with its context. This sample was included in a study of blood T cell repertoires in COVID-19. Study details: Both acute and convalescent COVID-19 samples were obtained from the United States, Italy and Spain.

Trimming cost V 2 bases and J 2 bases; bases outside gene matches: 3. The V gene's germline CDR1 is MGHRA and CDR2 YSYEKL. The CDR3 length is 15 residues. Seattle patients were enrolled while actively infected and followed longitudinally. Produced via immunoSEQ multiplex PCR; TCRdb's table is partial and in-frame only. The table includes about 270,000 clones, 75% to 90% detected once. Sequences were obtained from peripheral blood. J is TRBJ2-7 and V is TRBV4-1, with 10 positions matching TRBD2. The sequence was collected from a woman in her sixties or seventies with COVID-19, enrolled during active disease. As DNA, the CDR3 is TGCGCCAGCAGCCAAAATAGCGGGGGGACCTACGAGCAGTACTTC. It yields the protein CASSQNSGGTYEQYF.